This TCR beta chain was recorded in a study of cytotoxic CD8 clonotypes in ibrutinib-treated CLL. Sequencing used immunoSEQ multiplex PCR; TCRdb keeps in-frame clones, though not all of them. The data contain over 150,000 clones, 72% of them singletons. Concerning this clone itself: The target antigen is unknown.

After removal of 9 bases from V and 3 bases from J, the junction contained 10 bases not matched to a gene. CDR1 and CDR2 from the germline V gene are WSHSY and SAAADI. The CDR3 runs 17 residues. Overall study results and limits: Age-matched healthy donor levels were exceeded by baseline clonality, which tracked circulating CD8+ T-cell counts. Public clonotypes, found uncommonly, either contracted or stayed stable on treatment. Clonality rose at ibrutinib response and fell back toward baseline at progression.

This specimen consisted of PBMCs, obtained after 24 months of ibrutinib treatment. The chain uses TRBV10-2 and TRBJ2-1; 14 bases fit TRBD2. The clonotype comes from a human donor with chronic lymphocytic leukemia. The CDR3 DNA is TGCGCCAGGGATCCCGGGACTAGCGGGAGCCGCTACAATGAGCAGTTCTTC. It translates to CARDPGTSGSRYNEQFF.